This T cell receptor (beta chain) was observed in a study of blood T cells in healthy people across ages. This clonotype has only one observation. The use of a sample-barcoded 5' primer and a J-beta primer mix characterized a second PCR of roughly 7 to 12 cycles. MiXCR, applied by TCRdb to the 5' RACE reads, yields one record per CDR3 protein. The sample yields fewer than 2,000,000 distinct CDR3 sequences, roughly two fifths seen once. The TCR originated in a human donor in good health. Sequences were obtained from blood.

The CDR3 spells CASSLSQLTYEQYF. CDR3 DNA: TGTGCCAGCAGCTTGAGTCAGCTCACCTACGAGCAGTACTTC. The rearrangement links TRBV5-6 to TRBJ2-7; D is undetermined. Trimming pared 1 base from V and 2 bases from J, leaving 10 bases between. The length of the CDR3 is 14 residues. Germline V gives CDR1 SGHDT, CDR2 YYEEEE.